The 4 T cell receptor beta chains below were found in one sample sequenced in a study of T cells in tuberculosis. Sequencing used immunoSEQ multiplex PCR; TCRdb keeps in-frame clones, though not all of them. This table holds 70,000 to 95,000 clones, about nine tenths found once. Cells were sorted from thawed PBMC rested overnight and stained with GMM-loaded CD1B tetramer, viability dye and anti-CD3. C32 glucose monomycolate from Rhodococcus equi was loaded onto the CD1B tetramers. The specimen was CD1b-GMM tetramer-negative cells sorted from PBMCs. The receptors stem from an adult woman with latent tuberculosis.

The V and J genes are TRBV20-1 and TRBJ2-1; D ambiguous. The V and J ends lost 5 bases and 4 bases respectively, with 6 bases between them. Germline V gene data show CDR1 as DFQATT and CDR2 as SNEGSKA (reference sequence). The CDR3 spans 11 residues. The CDR3 reads CSAPKYNEQFF. In DNA, the CDR3 is TGCAGTGCTCCCAAATACAATGAGCAGTTCTTC.

This chain connects TRBV14 to TRBJ1-1; D not certain. The V end was cut by 0 bases, the J end by 1 base, with 9 bases between. CDR1 and CDR2 (germline): SGHDN, FVKESK. The CDR3 extends over 15 amino acids. Here the CDR3 reads CASSQEMDSNTEAFF. The CDR3 bases are TGTGCCAGCAGCCAAGAAATGGACTCGAACACTGAAGCTTTCTTT.

The chain employs TRBV4-2 and TRBJ2-3; D gene uncertain. Germline V gene sequence: CDR1 LGHNA, CDR2 YNFKEQ. Trimming removed 0 bases at V and 1 base at J, with 8 bases between. The CDR3 is 15 amino acids. In nucleotides, the CDR3 is TGTGCCAGCAGCCAAGATTACCGGGGCACAGATACGCAGTATTTT. Amino acids: CASSQDYRGTDTQYF.

This clone was recorded once. The DNA of the CDR3 is TGTGCCAGCAGCTCAAACGGGGGGTTCGTGGCCGAGCAGTACTTC. It translates to CASSSNGGFVAEQYF. The V and J genes are TRBV11-2 and TRBJ2-7, with 7 bases that match TRBD2. There are 15 residues in the CDR3. The germline CDR1 and CDR2 sequences are SGHAT and FQNNGV. V lost 4 bases, J lost 6 bases, and 12 bases stayed unmatched.